These T cell receptor beta chains were read from a single sample in a study of T cells in Graves' hyperthyroidism and ophthalmopathy. TCRdb re-called the multiplex PCR reads through MiXCR, storing one row per CDR3 protein. The table records hundreds of thousands of distinct CDR3 sequences, approximately 19% of them present only once. Sequenced: blood. The receptors here all came from a woman between 50 and 59 years old with Graves' hyperthyroidism that later progressed to Graves' ophthalmopathy. The CDR3 runs from the conserved cysteine through the conserved F or W. The order of the fields is clone size, V gene, J gene, D gene, CDR3 DNA, CDR3 protein. The D gene is left open where the match is weak. Clone size is shown for a subset of rows, as once, few, many or a class of expanded clone.

abundance: once
v_gene: TRBV9
j_gene: TRBJ2-1
d_gene: .
CDR3nt: TGTGCCAGCAGCATCCACAGGGTTGGTGAGCAGTTCTTC
CDR3aa: CASSIHRVGEQFF

abundance: .
v_gene: TRBV10-3
j_gene: TRBJ2-1
d_gene: .
CDR3nt: TGTGCCATCACCTCAGGTCCAGGGTCCGACAATGAGCAGTTCTTC
CDR3aa: CAITSGPGSDNEQFF

abundance: many
v_gene: TRBV5-1
j_gene: TRBJ2-1
d_gene: TRBD2
CDR3nt: TGCGCCAGCAGGCCTAGCGGGGGGGCCGATGAGCAGTTCTTC
CDR3aa: CASRPSGGADEQFF

abundance: .
v_gene: TRBV20-1
j_gene: TRBJ1-4
d_gene: TRBD1
CDR3nt: TGCAGTGCTTCGACAGGGGGAATAACTAATGAAAAACTGTTTTTT
CDR3aa: CSASTGGITNEKLFF

abundance: .
v_gene: TRBV7-9
j_gene: TRBJ2-1
d_gene: .
CDR3nt: TGTGCCAGCAGCTGGACAGCCGTATCCTACAATGAGCAGTTCTTC
CDR3aa: CASSWTAVSYNEQFF

abundance: many
v_gene: TRBV3-1
j_gene: TRBJ1-2
d_gene: TRBD1
CDR3nt: TGTGCCAGCAGCCCGGCCGGACAGGGGGGTAACTATGGCTACACCTTC
CDR3aa: CASSPAGQGGNYGYTF

abundance: few
v_gene: TRBV7-9
j_gene: TRBJ1-2
d_gene: .
CDR3nt: TGTGCCAGCAGCTCCGGAACAGGTGTTATCTATGGCTACACCTTC
CDR3aa: CASSSGTGVIYGYTF

abundance: many
v_gene: TRBV12-3/TRBV12-4
j_gene: TRBJ1-1
d_gene: .
CDR3nt: TGTGCCAGCAGTATGGGACTCGAGGGCACTGAAGCTTTCTTT
CDR3aa: CASSMGLEGTEAFF

abundance: many
v_gene: TRBV5-1
j_gene: TRBJ2-1
d_gene: TRBD1
CDR3nt: TGCGCCAGCAGCTCCGGACAGGGGATACATGAGCAGTTCTTC
CDR3aa: CASSSGQGIHEQFF

abundance: many
v_gene: TRBV11-2
j_gene: TRBJ1-2
d_gene: .
CDR3nt: TGTGCCAGCAGCTTAGAACCGGGGACCTATGGCTACACCTTC
CDR3aa: CASSLEPGTYGYTF

abundance: many
v_gene: TRBV20-1
j_gene: TRBJ2-5
d_gene: TRBD1
CDR3nt: TGCAGTGCTAGGAGCCCTAGGACAGGGTCCCCAGCCCAGTACTTC
CDR3aa: CSARSPRTGSPAQYF

abundance: many
v_gene: TRBV5-7
j_gene: TRBJ2-1
d_gene: .
CDR3nt: TGTGCCAGCAGCGCCCCCGGGGTTGGGACAATATCCGCCCGTGAGCAGTTCTTC
CDR3aa: CASSAPGVGTISAREQFF

abundance: .
v_gene: TRBV6-2/TRBV6-3
j_gene: TRBJ2-7
d_gene: .
CDR3nt: TGTGCCGTTAAGGGCTTTCTTTCTTCCTACGAGCAGTACTTC
CDR3aa: CAVKGFLSSYEQYF

abundance: many
v_gene: TRBV5-6
j_gene: TRBJ2-1
d_gene: TRBD1
CDR3nt: TGTGCCAGCACTCATTACGGGACAGTGACCTACAATGAGCAGTTCTTC
CDR3aa: CASTHYGTVTYNEQFF

abundance: .
v_gene: TRBV6-2/TRBV6-3
j_gene: TRBJ2-5
d_gene: TRBD1
CDR3nt: TGTGCCACCCAGGGGGCAGGGCAAGAGACCCAGTACTTC
CDR3aa: CATQGAGQETQYF

abundance: few
v_gene: TRBV13
j_gene: TRBJ1-1
d_gene: .
CDR3nt: TGTGCCAGCAGCTTAGCAATAGGCAGGGTGAGGACTGAAGCTTTCTTT
CDR3aa: CASSLAIGRVRTEAFF

abundance: .
v_gene: TRBV4-2
j_gene: TRBJ2-1
d_gene: TRBD2
CDR3nt: TGTGCCAGCAGCCCGGTGGGCGGGGGGGCTAGCAATGAGCAGTTCTTC
CDR3aa: CASSPVGGGASNEQFF

abundance: .
v_gene: TRBV12-3/TRBV12-4
j_gene: TRBJ2-1
d_gene: TRBD2
CDR3nt: TGTGCCAGCATCCAACAGACTAGCGGGGGGGTTAAAACCTACAATGAGCAGTTCTTC
CDR3aa: CASIQQTSGGVKTYNEQFF

abundance: few
v_gene: TRBV9
j_gene: TRBJ2-5
d_gene: .
CDR3nt: TGTGCCAGCAGCGTAGAAGGGTGGGATTTGGAGACCCAGTACTTC
CDR3aa: CASSVEGWDLETQYF

abundance: .
v_gene: TRBV6-2/TRBV6-3
j_gene: TRBJ1-1
d_gene: TRBD1
CDR3nt: TGTGCCAGCAGCGACAGGGGTCTACGGGACACTGGAGCTTTCTTT
CDR3aa: CASSDRGLRDTGAFF

abundance: .
v_gene: TRBV14
j_gene: TRBJ1-3
d_gene: .
CDR3nt: TGTGCCAGCAGCCATACTCGGGGTTACTCTGGAAACACCATATATTTT
CDR3aa: CASSHTRGYSGNTIYF

abundance: many
v_gene: TRBV20-1
j_gene: TRBJ2-3
d_gene: TRBD2
CDR3nt: TGCAGTGCCGAGGGACTAGCGGGGGGGATTACAGATACGCAGTATTTT
CDR3aa: CSAEGLAGGITDTQYF

abundance: .
v_gene: TRBV30
j_gene: TRBJ1-6
d_gene: TRBD1
CDR3nt: TGTGCCTGGAGTGTCCGGGCAGGGGGTAGTTCACCCCTCCACTTT
CDR3aa: CAWSVRAGGSSPLHF

abundance: .
v_gene: TRBV24-1
j_gene: TRBJ2-3
d_gene: .
CDR3nt: TGTGCCACCAGTGGGAGCACAGATACGCGGTATTTT
CDR3aa: CATSGSTDTRYF

abundance: few
v_gene: TRBV6-5
j_gene: TRBJ2-7
d_gene: TRBD2
CDR3nt: TGTGCCAGCAGTTACTCACCAGGACTAGCGGGGGGGCCAAGTTTGGCCTACGAGCAGTACTTC
CDR3aa: CASSYSPGLAGGPSLAYEQYF

abundance: many
v_gene: TRBV30
j_gene: TRBJ1-5
d_gene: .
CDR3nt: TGTGCCTGGAGTGCCCGACAGGAGGGAAATCAGCCCCAGCATTTT
CDR3aa: CAWSARQEGNQPQHF

abundance: few
v_gene: TRBV27
j_gene: TRBJ2-5
d_gene: .
CDR3nt: TGTGCCAGCAGTCCTACTCGACTTCAAGAGACCCAGTACTTC
CDR3aa: CASSPTRLQETQYF

abundance: .
v_gene: TRBV20-1
j_gene: TRBJ1-1
d_gene: .
CDR3nt: TGCAGTGCTACCTCGGGAGGGAGGGACACTGAAGCTTTCTTT
CDR3aa: CSATSGGRDTEAFF

abundance: many
v_gene: TRBV27
j_gene: TRBJ1-2
d_gene: .
CDR3nt: TGTGCCAGCAGTTACGCAGGCTCTGGCTACACCTTC
CDR3aa: CASSYAGSGYTF

abundance: many
v_gene: TRBV20-1
j_gene: TRBJ2-3
d_gene: TRBD2
CDR3nt: TGCAGTGCTAGAGTCCCCGGGACTAGGTCAGATACGCAGTATTTT
CDR3aa: CSARVPGTRSDTQYF

abundance: many
v_gene: TRBV12-3/TRBV12-4
j_gene: TRBJ2-7
d_gene: .
CDR3nt: TGTGCCAGCAGTTTAGGACAGTTGCCTAACTACGAGCAGTACTTC
CDR3aa: CASSLGQLPNYEQYF

abundance: many
v_gene: TRBV5-1
j_gene: TRBJ1-2
d_gene: .
CDR3nt: TGCGCCAGCAGCCCCGGCGGGGGTGGCTACACCTTC
CDR3aa: CASSPGGGGYTF

abundance: few
v_gene: TRBV7-9
j_gene: TRBJ2-7
d_gene: .
CDR3nt: TGTGCCAGCAGCTTTTTGGGAACAGGGCGTCAGGAGCAGTACTTC
CDR3aa: CASSFLGTGRQEQYF

abundance: .
v_gene: TRBV6-1
j_gene: TRBJ2-5
d_gene: .
CDR3nt: TGTGCCATCGGCGGCAGATGGGAGAGGGAGACCCAGTACTTC
CDR3aa: CAIGGRWERETQYF

abundance: few
v_gene: TRBV6-2/TRBV6-3
j_gene: TRBJ1-2
d_gene: TRBD1
CDR3nt: TGTGCCAGCACTTCAGGACAGGGTGGCTACTATGGCTACACCTTC
CDR3aa: CASTSGQGGYYGYTF

abundance: .
v_gene: TRBV4-1
j_gene: TRBJ1-5
d_gene: TRBD1
CDR3nt: TGCGCCAGCAGCCGCTCCCGGGGGGGACAGAGCAATCAGCCCCAGCATTTT
CDR3aa: CASSRSRGGQSNQPQHF

abundance: many
v_gene: TRBV7-9
j_gene: TRBJ1-1
d_gene: .
CDR3nt: TGTGCCAGCAGCTTTCAACTCGTAGCTTTCTTT
CDR3aa: CASSFQLVAFF

abundance: many
v_gene: TRBV5-5
j_gene: TRBJ1-4
d_gene: .
CDR3nt: TGTGCCAGCAGCCCACGTGGACAGACTGCGGAAAAACTGTTTTTT
CDR3aa: CASSPRGQTAEKLFF

abundance: few
v_gene: TRBV6-1
j_gene: TRBJ1-5
d_gene: TRBD1
CDR3nt: TGTGCCAGCCGTGAAGGGACAGGTGGACAGCCCCAGCATTTT
CDR3aa: CASREGTGGQPQHF

abundance: .
v_gene: TRBV30
j_gene: TRBJ1-6
d_gene: .
CDR3nt: TGTGCCTGGAGCCCCGGCGCAGGGTTTAACTATAATTCACCCCTCCACTTT
CDR3aa: CAWSPGAGFNYNSPLHF

abundance: many
v_gene: TRBV6-2/TRBV6-3
j_gene: TRBJ2-5
d_gene: .
CDR3nt: TGTGCCAGCAGTTACTCGGGGACCCAAGAGACCCAGTACTTC
CDR3aa: CASSYSGTQETQYF

abundance: many
v_gene: TRBV11-2
j_gene: TRBJ2-1
d_gene: .
CDR3nt: TGTGCCAGCAGGAGGGGGGGATACAATGAGCAGTTCTTC
CDR3aa: CASRRGGYNEQFF

abundance: .
v_gene: TRBV11-3
j_gene: TRBJ2-7
d_gene: .
CDR3nt: TGTGCCAGCAGCCCTAGCTTACAGGGCTACGAGCAGTACTTC
CDR3aa: CASSPSLQGYEQYF

abundance: many
v_gene: TRBV2
j_gene: TRBJ2-2
d_gene: TRBD1
CDR3nt: TGTGCCAGCAGTGAAGCGCGTTACAGGACAGGGGATGGAAGCGGGGAGCTGTTTTTT
CDR3aa: CASSEARYRTGDGSGELFF

abundance: .
v_gene: TRBV10-1
j_gene: TRBJ1-1
d_gene: .
CDR3nt: TGCGCCAGCAGTGAGCAGGGGAGGGACACTGAAGCTTTCTTT
CDR3aa: CASSEQGRDTEAFF

abundance: once
v_gene: TRBV6-9
j_gene: TRBJ1-1
d_gene: .
CDR3nt: TGTGCCAGCAGTTATAAGGGAACGAACACTGAAGCTTTCTTT
CDR3aa: CASSYKGTNTEAFF

abundance: few
v_gene: TRBV12-3/TRBV12-4
j_gene: TRBJ1-3
d_gene: .
CDR3nt: TGTGCCAGCAGTTTCACGGGGGGGGCGCCTGGAAACACCATATATTTT
CDR3aa: CASSFTGGAPGNTIYF

abundance: .
v_gene: TRBV6-2/TRBV6-3
j_gene: TRBJ1-1
d_gene: .
CDR3nt: TGTGCCAGCAGTTACCCCCTCAGGACAGATTTCTACACTGAAGCTTTCTTT
CDR3aa: CASSYPLRTDFYTEAFF

abundance: many
v_gene: TRBV3-1
j_gene: TRBJ2-7
d_gene: .
CDR3nt: TGTGCCAGCAGCCCCTTAGGGGAGCAGTACTTC
CDR3aa: CASSPLGEQYF

abundance: few
v_gene: TRBV15
j_gene: TRBJ1-5
d_gene: .
CDR3nt: TGTGCCACCAGCAGTTCGAATCAGCCCCAGCATTTT
CDR3aa: CATSSSNQPQHF

abundance: few
v_gene: TRBV11-3
j_gene: TRBJ2-3
d_gene: TRBD2
CDR3nt: TGTGCCAGCAGCTCAACTAGCGGGGGAGGAGATACGCAGTATTTT
CDR3aa: CASSSTSGGGDTQYF

abundance: .
v_gene: TRBV11-2
j_gene: TRBJ1-1
d_gene: .
CDR3nt: TGTGCCAGCGAAACCCCGGGACCGCGGAACACTGAAGCTTTCTTT
CDR3aa: CASETPGPRNTEAFF

abundance: .
v_gene: TRBV11-2
j_gene: TRBJ2-1
d_gene: TRBD2
CDR3nt: TGTGCCAGCAGCTCGTTAGCGGGGGGCTATAGTGAGCAGTTCTTC
CDR3aa: CASSSLAGGYSEQFF

abundance: many
v_gene: TRBV2
j_gene: TRBJ2-2
d_gene: TRBD1
CDR3nt: TGTGCCAGCAGTGCCCACAGGGGGCGCGACACCGGGGAGCTGTTTTTT
CDR3aa: CASSAHRGRDTGELFF